The text below deals with one T cell receptor beta chain. What this receptor recognizes is not known. These data originate in a study of CXCR3-negative and CXCR3-positive naive CD8 T cells (dated by TCRdb to about 2019). In the study overall: Roughly 130 million TRB reads were obtained in total, roughly 1.5 +/- 0.3 million reads per library. TRBV-TRBJ cluster analysis included naive subsets from roughly 5 donors and memory cells from 3 donors. Diversity and physicochemical repertoire analyses covered approximately 10 donors pooled from two independent experiments. Broad study findings and their caveats: Naive CXCR3-negative and CXCR3-positive cells from the same donor showed similar TRBV-TRBJ usage, whereas memory cells showed distinct patterns. Comparably high repertoire diversity was found in both naive subsets, whereas much lower repertoire diversity was found in memory CD8+ T cells. Surface CD5, linked to self-reactivity in mice, was comparable between naive subsets; TCR interaction strength was therefore also inferred from TRB CDR3 physicochemical properties. TRB CDR3s from CXCR3-positive naive cells showed higher hydrophobicity (lower Kidera factor 4), lower energy, and higher strength and volume indices than CXCR3-negative naive cells. Freshly isolated PBMCs were used for most assays because CXCR3 expression partially decreased after cryopreservation.

Each CD8+ T cell subset was flow-sorted in triplicate, with approximately 300,000 cells per subset placed directly into RLT lysis buffer. Naive CD8+ T cells were defined stringently as CD45RO-CCR7+CD27+CD95- to exclude memory contaminants. Peripheral blood mononuclear cells were isolated from buffy coats by standard density gradient centrifugation. A FACSAria III was used to flow-sort naive CXCR3-negative and CXCR3-positive CD8+ T cells. Total RNA was extracted from sorted cells with an RNeasy Mini Kit. The instrument was a NextSeq 550. The Human TCR Profiling Kit (MiLaboratory) was used to prepare UMI-labeled 5' RACE TRB cDNA libraries. cDNA synthesis used the entire amount of extracted RNA, and PCR amplification then used the entire amount of cDNA produced. Libraries were prepared in parallel with an identical number of PCR cycles. In the authors' own workflow: With a minimum of two reads required per UMI, MIGEC and MiXCR pulled out about 52,000 +/- 9,100 unique UMI-labeled TRB cDNA molecules from each library. On average, each library contained about 40,000 +/- 10,000 functional in-frame TRB CDR3 nucleotide clonotypes without stop codons. Diversity metrics, including normalized Shannon-Wiener and Chao1, were computed in VDJtools after downsampling to 5000 UMI-labeled TRB molecules per sample. Clonotype-size-weighted physicochemical properties of the central five CDR3 residues (interaction energy, strength, volume and Kidera factor 4) were computed in VDJtools. TCRdb reprocessed the sequencing reads and holds a single record per CDR3 protein sequence, with no DNA. TCRdb assigned the V and J calls; the authors' analysis was not used. The table held for this sample gives just over 60,000 distinct CDR3 sequences. Jointly, the top ten make up about 4.5% of the sample.

This receptor was obtained from a human donor in good health. Some clones in this sample may be carry-over from other donors' samples. Sequencing was done on a sample of naive CXCR3- CD8+ T cells from blood. The intended sense of this specimen's cell subset or site label: CD45RO-CCR7+CD27+CD95- naive CD8+ T cells lacking CXCR3 (TNR3-).

The CDR3 reads as follows: CASTGTGELFF. The rearrangement joined TRBV5-1 to TRBJ2-2. Per the germline V gene, SGHRS is the CDR1 and YFSETQ is the CDR2. The CDR3 has 11 amino acids, counting the end cysteine and phenylalanine. No coding sequence is recorded. The full variable domain, completed from the reference TRBV5-1 and TRBJ2-2 proteins outside the CDR3, reads KAGVTQTPRYLIKTRGQQVTLSCSPISGHRSVSWYQQTPGQGLQFLFEYFSETQRNKGNFPGRFSGRQFSNSRSEMNVSTLELGDSALYLCASTGTGELFFGEGSRLTVL.